Listed here are 19 T cell receptor beta chains from one sample, sequenced in a study of T cell responses to AZD1222 COVID-19 vaccine. Here immunoSEQ multiplex PCR was the method, and the copy in TCRdb shows in-frame clones only, minus some. The profile covers hundreds of thousands of clones, with around 93% appearing a single time and roughly 0.6% taken by the ten largest. The material sequenced was peripheral blood, taken 28 days after the second AZD1222 dose. The receptor source for this set is an adult who received the AZD1222 COVID-19 vaccine.

This clone was detected only once. The chain carries TRBV27 and TRBJ2-7; 8 bases are a match to TRBD1. Losses at the gene ends were 2 bases for V and 3 bases for J; bases not matched to a gene: 6. Germline V gene sequence: CDR1 MNHEY, CDR2 SMNVEV (reference sequence). The CDR3 has 15 amino acids. This chain's CDR3 is CASSLRQGPNYEQYF. In DNA, the CDR3 is TGTGCCAGCAGTTTACGACAGGGGCCCAACTACGAGCAGTACTTC.

This sequence joins TRBV6-5 and TRBJ1-1; D may be TRBD1 (5 bases). The CDR3 consists of 15 residues. Germline V CDR1 and CDR2: MNHEY, SVGAGI. The V end lost 0 bases, the J end lost 4 bases, and 12 bases lay between the germline ends. CDR3 sequence reads: CASSYSRRALTEAFF. In nucleotides, the CDR3 is TGTGCCAGCAGTTACTCGCGCAGGGCCCTCACTGAAGCTTTCTTT.

This clone was counted only a few times. The rearrangement joins TRBV27 to TRBJ1-4; tentative D call: TRBD1 (6 bases). CDR1 and CDR2 from the germline V gene are MNHEY and SMNVEV (reference sequence). This CDR3 is 15 amino acids long. With 6 bases removed from V and 10 bases from J, the gap between germline ends came to 21 bases. The CDR3 protein is CASSLGGGQAAKLFF. CDR3 DNA: TGTGCCAGCAGCCTAGGGGGGGGACAAGCTGCAAAACTGTTTTTT.

The CDR3 DNA follows: TGTGCCAGCAGTACCGCCGGGACAGGGAACAATGAGCAGTTCTTC. Translating gives CASSTAGTGNNEQFF. The chain employs TRBV6-5 and TRBJ2-1; TRBD1 agrees at 9 bases. Germline V gives CDR1 MNHEY, CDR2 SVGAGI. The J segment lost 5 bases and the V segment lost 5 bases, leaving 7 bases of the junction unmatched. The CDR3 is made up of 15 amino acids.

The chain links TRBV20-1 to TRBJ2-1; TRBD1 matches 7 bases. CDR3 size: 13 residues. In germline, CDR1 is DFQATT, CDR2 SNEGSKA (reference sequence). V shed 3 bases, J shed 9 bases, and the junction held 8 bases outside the gene matches. CDR3 protein: CSASRNRGAEQFF. The CDR3 DNA follows: TGCAGTGCTAGTCGGAACAGGGGAGCTGAGCAGTTCTTC.

The V and J genes are TRBV2 and TRBJ1-4; D is undetermined. Deletions cut 6 bases from V and 0 bases from J, with 8 bases between. The germline V gene has CDR1 SNHLY and CDR2 FYNNEI. The CDR3 length is 14 residues. For the CDR3, the DNA is TGTGCCAGCAGCCAGATTACAACTAATGAAAAACTGTTTTTT. Its protein is CASSQITTNEKLFF.

The rearrangement joins TRBV10-3 to TRBJ1-4; 7 bases map to TRBD1. The V gene end was trimmed by 2 bases and the J gene end by 3 bases; junction bases not matched to a gene: 3. Per germline, CDR1 ENHRY and CDR2 SYGVKD. The CDR3 covers 15 residues. The CDR3 spells CAISERGQSNEKLFF. The CDR3 nucleotides read TGTGCCATCAGTGAGCGGGGACAGTCTAATGAAAAACTGTTTTTT.

The chain is built from TRBV12-3 or TRBV12-4 and TRBJ1-2; D unresolved. The CDR3 covers 12 residues. With 4 bases removed from V and 2 bases from J, the gap between germline ends came to 5 bases. The CDR3 reads CASSSRNYGYTF. The CDR3 DNA reads TGTGCCAGCAGTTCTCGAAACTATGGCTACACCTTC.

The chain uses TRBV7-8 and TRBJ2-7; D is undetermined. Germline V gene data show CDR1 as SGHVS and CDR2 as FQNEAQ. Trimming pared 5 bases from V and 0 bases from J, leaving 11 bases between. The CDR3 is made up of 14 amino acids. CDR3 nucleotides: TGTGCCAGCAGCCCCGCGGCCTTCTCCTACGAGCAGTACTTC. It yields the protein CASSPAAFSYEQYF.

The genes are TRBV6-5 and TRBJ1-5, with a possible D match to TRBD1 (5 bases). Trimming pared 6 bases from V and 0 bases from J, leaving 12 bases between. This CDR3 contains 15 residues. Germline-derived CDR1 and CDR2 are MNHEY and SVGAGI. The CDR3 bases are TGTGCCAGCAGCCCCGGGACCTATAGCAATCAGCCCCAGCATTTT. Amino acid sequence: CASSPGTYSNQPQHF.

The genes are TRBV28 and TRBJ2-2, with D unclear. This CDR3 is built from 17 residues. The V gene's germline CDR1 is MDHEN and CDR2 SYDVKM. Trimming took off 2 bases at V and 0 bases at J, with 13 bases between the two ends. The CDR3 DNA sequence: TGTGCCAGCAGTTTACCCTTGTTCCTGTCGAACACCGGGGAGCTGTTTTTT. Its protein product is CASSLPLFLSNTGELFF.

The chain joins TRBV11-2 to TRBJ1-6, with 8 bases identical to TRBD1. Germline V gene data show CDR1 as SGHAT and CDR2 as FQNNGV. CDR3 length: 15 residues. V was clipped by 5 bases and J by 6 bases; unmatched bases: 6. The CDR3 here is CASSLKDRANSPLHF. CDR3 nucleotides: TGTGCCAGCAGCCTTAAGGACAGGGCTAATTCACCCCTCCACTTT.

This sequence joins TRBV7-2 and TRBJ2-2; 9 positions match TRBD2. J was trimmed by 5 bases and V by 6 bases; bases with no gene match: 10. Per germline, CDR1 SGHTA and CDR2 FQGNSA. The CDR3 has 16 amino acids. The CDR3 here is CASSPGLAGPTGELFF. CDR3 DNA sequence: TGTGCCAGCAGTCCCGGGCTAGCGGGACCTACCGGGGAGCTGTTTTTT.

The J gene is TRBJ1-2, the V gene TRBV5-1, with TRBD1 matching 10 bases. Germline V lookup: CDR1 SGHRS, CDR2 YFSETQ. There are 14 residues in the CDR3. J gave up 8 bases and V 4 bases, and 8 bases lay outside the gene matches. The CDR3, as DNA: TGCGCCAGCAGCATTGACAGGGGGCAAGGAGGCTACACCTTC. This codes for CASSIDRGQGGYTF. The complete variable domain, with remaining parts taken from reference TRBV5-1 and TRBJ1-2, reads KAGVTQTPRYLIKTRGQQVTLSCSPISGHRSVSWYQQTPGQGLQFLFEYFSETQRNKGNFPGRFSGRQFSNSRSEMNVSTLELGDSALYLCASSIDRGQGGYTFGSGTRLTVV.

The chain joins TRBV5-1 to TRBJ2-5; D assignment may be TRBD1 or TRBD2 (6 bases each). This CDR3 comprises 13 residues. Trimming cost V 5 bases and J 5 bases, with 13 bases left between them. The germline V gene has CDR1 SGHRS and CDR2 YFSETQ. The CDR3: CASREGGRETQYF. CDR3 sequence (DNA): TGCGCCAGCAGGGAGGGGGGCCGTGAGACCCAGTACTTC.

CDR3 residues: CASSFRRQNTEAFF. In DNA form, the CDR3 reads TGTGCCAGCAGCTTCCGACGGCAGAACACTGAAGCTTTCTTT. The genes are TRBV11-2 and TRBJ1-1, with D unclear. Trimming left V 3 bases short and J 1 base short, with 9 bases between. CDR1 is SGHAT, CDR2 FQNNGV, per germline. The CDR3 is 14 residues long.

This chain links TRBV2 with TRBJ1-1; no reliable D call. CDR3 length: 13 residues. Germline V gene data show CDR1 as SNHLY and CDR2 as FYNNEI. Trimming shortened V by 6 bases and J by 0 bases, and 8 bases separated the two germline ends. CDR3 residues: CASRGNMNTEAFF. CDR3 bases: TGTGCCAGCAGGGGAAACATGAACACTGAAGCTTTCTTT.

CDR3 protein: CASSLSQENTEAFF. The CDR3 DNA reads as TGTGCCAGCAGCTTGTCGCAGGAAAACACTGAAGCTTTCTTT. This chain joins TRBV7-9 and TRBJ1-1; D is uncertain. The germline V and J ends were trimmed by 3 bases and 2 bases, with 10 bases remaining between them. Germline values: CDR1 SEHNR, CDR2 FQNEAQ (reference sequence). This CDR3 comprises 14 residues.

The rearrangement joins TRBV6-6 to TRBJ2-7; D is perhaps TRBD2 (6 bases). Per germline, CDR1 MNHNY and CDR2 SVGAGI (reference sequence). Trimming took 7 bases from V and 0 from J, leaving 13 bases between them. This CDR3 region has 14 residues. In DNA, the CDR3 is TGTGCCAGCAACATAGACGGGAGCTCCTACGAGCAGTACTTC. This sequence encodes CASNIDGSSYEQYF.